This entry features one TCR beta chain sequence. Measured with immunoSEQ multiplex PCR; TCRdb has only the in-frame clones, and not every one. In the table there are some 1.1 million clones, about 72% of which are singletons. The donors were adults (healthy and HIV-negative) with no recent acute infections or vaccinations. The data belong to a study of shared clonotypes between healthy human individuals. On the study more broadly: Donors had three CD4 naive, three CD4 memory, two CD8 naive and one CD8 memory plate apiece.

The V gene lost 3 bases and the J gene lost 3 bases, with 30 bases spanning the gap. This CDR3 spans 21 amino acids. Germline assignment: CDR1 MGHRA and CDR2 YSYEKL. The sequenced sample was memory CD4+ T cells from PBMCs. As to subset: CD45RA-negative fraction. The chain links TRBV4-1 to TRBJ2-1; TRBD1 or TRBD2 may be the D gene (7 bases each). The receptor's source is a man younger than 35 in good health. Some clones in this sample may be carry-over from other donors' samples. CDR3 in amino acids: CASSQRGGGGSLGKGYNEQFF. The DNA of the CDR3 is TGCGCCAGCAGCCAGCGAGGGGGCGGGGGTTCCCTGGGGAAAGGCTACAATGAGCAGTTCTTC.